These T cell receptor beta chains were read from a single sample in a study of blood T cells in healthy people across ages. MiXCR, applied by TCRdb to the 5' RACE reads, yields one record per CDR3 protein. The sample carries over 700,000 distinct CDR3 sequences, around a quarter recorded once. The data were also submitted as part of a second study, on T cells of mothers and their children.

The sample comprised blood. Source of these receptors: a boy aged 10-17 years in good health. Both conserved end residues are part of each CDR3. A D gene is named only where the DNA matches it firmly. Rows may omit the clone size; those that give it use once, few, many or a size class.

CDR3 DNA	CDR3 protein	D gene	V gene	J gene	clone size
TGTGCCAGCAGTTTGAAGGGGGCAGGGGACACTGAAGCTTTCTTT	CASSLKGAGDTEAFF	TRBD1	TRBV12-3/TRBV12-4	TRBJ1-1	few
TGTGCCAGCAGCTACCGGACACCAACCACACTAAATGAAAAACTGTTTTTT	CASSYRTPTTLNEKLFF	NA	TRBV7-9	TRBJ1-4	NA
TGTGCCAGCAGTGCTCGACGAGCTAACACCGGGGAGCTGTTTTTT	CASSARRANTGELFF	NA	TRBV27	TRBJ2-2	few
TGTGCCAGCAGTGGGGGGCCCACTGAAGCTTTCTTT	CASSGGPTEAFF	NA	TRBV13	TRBJ1-1	NA
TGTGCCAGCAGCGCGACACTCCAGGGCAATGAGCAGTTCTTC	CASSATLQGNEQFF	NA	TRBV3-1	TRBJ2-1	NA
TGCAGTGCTAGACCGCTGACAGGGAGCAATCAGCCCCAGCATTTT	CSARPLTGSNQPQHF	TRBD1	TRBV20-1	TRBJ1-5	few
TGCAGCGTTGGGACAGACCTTTCTACGGAGCAGTACTTC	CSVGTDLSTEQYF	NA	TRBV29-1	TRBJ2-7	NA
TGTGCCACCAGCAGAGATCAATACACTGAAGCTTTCTTT	CATSRDQYTEAFF	NA	TRBV15	TRBJ1-1	once
TGCGCCAGCAGCTTGGGACTGAACACCGGGGAGCTGTTTTTT	CASSLGLNTGELFF	NA	TRBV5-1	TRBJ2-2	many
TGCGCCAGCAGCCAAGACGGAGCGGGAGGTTCCTACGAGCAGTACTTC	CASSQDGAGGSYEQYF	TRBD2	TRBV4-1	TRBJ2-7	many
TGTGCCAGCAGTTTGGAAAAGGGGAGGAAACTGTTTTTT	CASSLEKGRKLFF	NA	TRBV6-5	TRBJ1-4	NA
TGCGCCAGCAGCGTGCAGGGGGAGGAGCAGTTCTTC	CASSVQGEEQFF	TRBD1	TRBV5-1	TRBJ2-1	few
TGTGCCAGCAGCTCTACTCCGGATCCGTTCTACGAGCAGTACTTC	CASSSTPDPFYEQYF	NA	TRBV7-8	TRBJ2-7	few
TGCAGCGTCCTCCGTCTGAACACTGAAGCTTTCTTT	CSVLRLNTEAFF	NA	TRBV29-1	TRBJ1-1	NA
TGTGCCAGCAGCCTCGGACAGGGGGAAGTGGAAAAACTGTTTTTT	CASSLGQGEVEKLFF	TRBD1	TRBV12-3/TRBV12-4	TRBJ1-4	few
TGCAGTGCTCGCGGGACACCCCCTGGAAACACCATATATTTT	CSARGTPPGNTIYF	NA	TRBV20-1	TRBJ1-3	NA
TGTGCCAGCTCACAAACTAGCGGGAGGTTTTACGAGCAGTACTTC	CASSQTSGRFYEQYF	TRBD2	TRBV18	TRBJ2-7	NA
TGTGCCAGCGGAATAGGTCTGGAGACCCAGTACTTC	CASGIGLETQYF	NA	TRBV12-3/TRBV12-4	TRBJ2-5	few
TGCAGTGCTAGAGACCCCACAGGATCTAACTATGGCTACACCTTC	CSARDPTGSNYGYTF	NA	TRBV20-1	TRBJ1-2	NA
TGTGCCAGCAAGGGATACAATGAGCAGTTCTTC	CASKGYNEQFF	NA	TRBV7-9	TRBJ2-1	NA
TGTGCCAGCAGTATGGATTTGTTTATAAGGACGCAGCGAAGGGTGGAGACCCAGTACTTC	CASSMDLFIRTQRRVETQYF	NA	TRBV6-2/TRBV6-3	TRBJ2-5	few
TGTGCCAGCAGTGAATATGGTGGTACCTACGAGCAGTACTTC	CASSEYGGTYEQYF	NA	TRBV2	TRBJ2-7	few
TGCAGTGCTATTAGCGGAGGCAGCTCCTACAATGAGCAGTTCTTC	CSAISGGSSYNEQFF	NA	TRBV20-1	TRBJ2-1	NA
TGTGCCAGCTCACGACAAACCGCCGAGGAAAAACTGTTTTTT	CASSRQTAEEKLFF	NA	TRBV18	TRBJ1-4	few
TGCAGCGTTGCTTCACTCGAGAGGACAGGTTTTGCAACTAATGAAAAACTGTTTTTT	CSVASLERTGFATNEKLFF	TRBD1	TRBV29-1	TRBJ1-4	NA
TGCGCCACCTCACTAGCGGGATCCTACAATGAGCAGTTCTTC	CATSLAGSYNEQFF	TRBD2	TRBV10-2	TRBJ2-1	NA
TGCAGTGCTAGTACCGGATCCACAGATACGCAGTATTTT	CSASTGSTDTQYF	NA	TRBV20-1	TRBJ2-3	few
TGCGCCAGCAGCCAAGTCGGACAGGGTTTCGGGGAGCTGTTTTTT	CASSQVGQGFGELFF	TRBD1	TRBV4-1	TRBJ2-2	NA
TGCAGTGCTGAAAGGTCTCATGGCGTGATGAACACTGAAGCTTTCTTT	CSAERSHGVMNTEAFF	NA	TRBV20-1	TRBJ1-1	many
TGCGCCAGCAGCTTGGTGGGCGGCAACTCCTACAATGAGCAGTTCTTC	CASSLVGGNSYNEQFF	NA	TRBV5-1	TRBJ2-1	few
TGTGCCAGCAGCCGCGGGAGGGCCTTGTACGAGCAGTACTTC	CASSRGRALYEQYF	TRBD2	TRBV7-8	TRBJ2-7	NA
TGCAGTGCTAGAGATCGGGATTGGTCTCTTCGCGACTACGAGCAGTACTTC	CSARDRDWSLRDYEQYF	NA	TRBV20-1	TRBJ2-7	NA
TGCAGTGCTAATAGCGGAAGAAGCTCCTACGAGCAGTACTTC	CSANSGRSSYEQYF	NA	TRBV20-1	TRBJ2-7	few
TGTGCCATCAGTGACCCCACAGGTGGGGGGGCGACCGAGACCCAGTACTTC	CAISDPTGGGATETQYF	NA	TRBV10-3	TRBJ2-5	NA
TGCAGCGTTGGGATAGCGGGAGTCGGGGAGACCCAGTACTTC	CSVGIAGVGETQYF	TRBD2	TRBV29-1	TRBJ2-5	once
TGCAGTGCTGCCGAGCCAGGCGTCGGGGCCAACGTCCTGACTTTC	CSAAEPGVGANVLTF	NA	TRBV20-1	TRBJ2-6	NA
TGTGCCAGCAGCTTCCAGCAGGGCGGGTTTGTTGAAGCCTTCTTT	CASSFQQGGFVEAFF	NA	TRBV5-5	TRBJ1-1	few
TGCGCCAGCAGCGGAGCTAGCGGACCTTACAATGAGCAGTTCTTC	CASSGASGPYNEQFF	TRBD2	TRBV5-1	TRBJ2-1	NA
TGTGCCAGCACCTCAAGGGGCGGACTAGCCCCCAATGAGCAGTTCTTC	CASTSRGGLAPNEQFF	TRBD2	TRBV4-2	TRBJ2-1	NA
TGTGCCAGCAGCTTAGATCTCGCACAGGACTACGAGCAGTACTTC	CASSLDLAQDYEQYF	NA	TRBV11-3	TRBJ2-7	few
TGCAGTGCTAGAGTGGAGAAGCGATACGAGACCCAGTACTTC	CSARVEKRYETQYF	NA	TRBV20-1	TRBJ2-5	NA
TGTGCCAGCAGTTTTAACAGGAACACCGGGGAGCTGTTTTTT	CASSFNRNTGELFF	NA	TRBV27	TRBJ2-2	NA
TGTGCCAGCAGCTTCCGGACAGGGGGCACAGATACGCAGTATTTT	CASSFRTGGTDTQYF	TRBD1	TRBV7-2	TRBJ2-3	few
TGCAGCGTTAAGGGACAGTTGTCCAAAGAGACCCAGTACTTC	CSVKGQLSKETQYF	TRBD1	TRBV29-1	TRBJ2-5	NA
TGTGCCAGCAGCTTGCTACTAGCGGGAACAGGCGAGCAGTACTTC	CASSLLLAGTGEQYF	TRBD2	TRBV4-1	TRBJ2-7	NA
TGTGCCAGCAGCTTTGGACAGCCTAATGAAAAACTGTTTTTT	CASSFGQPNEKLFF	NA	TRBV5-5	TRBJ1-4	many
TGTGCCAGCAGTTTTCCGCAGCACTACGAGCAGTACTTC	CASSFPQHYEQYF	NA	TRBV28	TRBJ2-7	NA
TGTGCCAGCAGCCCGGGGGATCAATCCGGCTACACCTTC	CASSPGDQSGYTF	NA	TRBV6-5	TRBJ1-2	few
TGCAGTGCTACCAGCCCGGGACAGGGGAGAGAGACCCAGTACTTC	CSATSPGQGRETQYF	TRBD1	TRBV20-1	TRBJ2-5	few
TGCAGTGCTCGGGGACAGGGAACTTCTGAAGCTTTCTTT	CSARGQGTSEAFF	TRBD1	TRBV20-1	TRBJ1-1	few
TGCAGTGCTAGGAGGACAGGGGGCGTAGACTATGGCTACACCTTC	CSARRTGGVDYGYTF	TRBD1	TRBV20-1	TRBJ1-2	NA
TGTGCCAGCAGGTTCCTACAGGGGACTGAAGCTTTCTTT	CASRFLQGTEAFF	TRBD1	TRBV28	TRBJ1-1	NA
TGTGCCAGCAGCCTAAAAGACAGGGCTGCCGATGAGCAGTTCTTC	CASSLKDRAADEQFF	TRBD1	TRBV27	TRBJ2-1	few
TGTGCCAGCAGTTACTCACTTGGGCTAGCGGGAGTCCTCGAGCAGTACTTC	CASSYSLGLAGVLEQYF	TRBD2	TRBV6-2/TRBV6-3	TRBJ2-7	NA
TGCAGTGCTAGACCGGCCTCCTCGGGCCTCACCGGGGAGCTGTTTTTT	CSARPASSGLTGELFF	NA	TRBV20-1	TRBJ2-2	NA
TGCAGTGCTTTTACAGGGTATACTGAAGCTTTCTTT	CSAFTGYTEAFF	NA	TRBV20-1	TRBJ1-1	few
TGCAGTGCTAGTCGGCGGACTAATGAAAAACTGTTTTTT	CSASRRTNEKLFF	NA	TRBV20-1	TRBJ1-4	NA
TGTGCCAGCAGTTTAGAAGGGACGGTCTATGGCTACACCTTC	CASSLEGTVYGYTF	NA	TRBV12-3/TRBV12-4	TRBJ1-2	NA
TGTGCCAGCAGCTTAAGTCAGGACTATGGCTACACCTTC	CASSLSQDYGYTF	NA	TRBV7-2	TRBJ1-2	NA